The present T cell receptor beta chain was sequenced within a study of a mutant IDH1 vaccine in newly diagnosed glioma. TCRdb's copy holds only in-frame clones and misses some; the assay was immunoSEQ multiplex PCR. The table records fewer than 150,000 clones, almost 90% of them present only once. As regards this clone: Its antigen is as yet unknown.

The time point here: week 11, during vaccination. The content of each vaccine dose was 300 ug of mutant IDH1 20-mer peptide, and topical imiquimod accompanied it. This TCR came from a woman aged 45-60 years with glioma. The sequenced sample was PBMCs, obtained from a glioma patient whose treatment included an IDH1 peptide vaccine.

CDR3 coding DNA: TGTGCCAGCAACCGGGCCTCGTCAGTCGAGCAGTACTTC. Residues: CASNRASSVEQYF. The V and J genes are TRBV6-6 and TRBJ2-7; D call uncertain. The V gene's germline CDR1 is MNHNY and CDR2 SVGAGI (reference sequence). Trimming stripped 7 bases from V and 6 bases from J, with 16 bases between. The CDR3 totals 13 residues.